A selection of T cell receptor beta chains follows, all from one sample in a study of T-cell memory formation after mild COVID-19. Using its own MiXCR run on the 5' RACE reads, TCRdb lists one record per CDR3 protein. The sample includes hundreds of thousands of distinct CDR3 sequences, approximately 15% seen only once; the top ten take roughly 20%. Sequenced input: PBMCs or a T cell subset sorted from them (not recorded which). The receptors stem from a man in his late teens or twenties who had mild COVID-19 (a few samples of this study predate the infection). Cell type and time point are not known. Both conserved end residues are trimmed from each CDR3.

>TRBJ1-1|TRBV5-6
ASSLTGQGFTEAF
>TRBJ2-3|TRBV6-2/TRBV6-3
ASRKGQFPTDTQY
>TRBJ1-6|TRBV6-5
ASRPIGQGNSPLH
>TRBJ2-7|TRBV30
AWSGLRKGTYEQY
>TRBJ1-5|TRBV2
ASSEQVHNQPQH
>TRBJ2-3|TRBV7-3
ASSLDKRSPVTDTQY
>TRBJ2-1|TRBV4-1
ASSQEGGGAVNEQF
>TRBJ1-1|TRBV18
ASSPRGTGNTEAF
>TRBJ2-3|TRBV24-1
ATSDFLRGRGTDTQY
>TRBJ1-2|TRBV12-3/TRBV12-4
ASSRQDRDGYT
>TRBJ2-5|TRBV6-5
ASSRTGVRGETQY
>TRBJ2-7|TRBV20-1
SARKGLAGGFDEQY
>TRBJ1-5|TRBV20-1
SAMDGGGNQPQH
>TRBJ2-1|TRBV7-2
ASSHPGHYNEQF
>TRBJ2-1|TRBV24-1
ATSDLWGSGEQF
>TRBJ2-7|TRBV20-1
SARPGPGSYEQY
>TRBJ2-2|TRBV19
ASTLDENTGELF
>TRBJ2-1|TRBV6-2/TRBV6-3
ASGKDEQF
>TRBJ2-6|TRBV10-3
ANSGTGVSGANVLT
>TRBJ2-1|TRBV15
ATSRVGREQF
>TRBJ2-6|TRBV6-2/TRBV6-3
ASSLLPANVLT
>TRBJ2-7|TRBV7-8
ASSPFREQY
>TRBJ2-3|TRBV4-3
ASQASAGGADTQY
>TRBJ2-5|TRBV5-6
ASSLEQGAIQETQY
>TRBJ2-7|TRBV7-9
ASSMGPHYEQY
>TRBJ1-1|TRBV12-3/TRBV12-4
ASRGTGGNTEAF
>TRBJ2-2|TRBV12-3/TRBV12-4
ASTPRSRWPGELF
>TRBJ2-7|TRBV12-3/TRBV12-4
ASSFRAGSYEQY
>TRBJ1-6|TRBV27
ASSATGPSNSPLH
>TRBJ2-2|TRBV5-1
ASSPGGGTGELF
>TRBJ1-2|TRBV7-2
ASSLVGRATGYT
>TRBJ2-2|TRBV4-1
ASSLWGKANTGELF
>TRBJ1-5|TRBV7-2
ASSSPSGAVYHQPQH
>TRBJ2-7|TRBV7-2
ASTSRGAPLTYEQY
>TRBJ2-1|TRBV7-7
ASSPGSGGAGEQF
>TRBJ2-1|TRBV5-1
ASSDLAGAPNEQF
>TRBJ1-6|TRBV11-2
ASSRRTGADSPLH
>TRBJ1-1|TRBV5-1
ASSSGPRTGLNTEAF
>TRBJ2-3|TRBV12-3/TRBV12-4
ASRGGTQY
>TRBJ2-5|TRBV4-1
ASSQDRGTGVQETQY
>TRBJ1-5|TRBV19
ASSIDRGTTQPQH
>TRBJ2-1|TRBV18
ASSGYAQF
>TRBJ2-5|TRBV2
ASRAGQGPAETQY
>TRBJ1-2|TRBV5-1
ASRSNGFNYGYT
>TRBJ1-5|TRBV7-6
ASSLAGPSSGNQPQH
>TRBJ2-7|TRBV20-1
SARDLDGAGEQY
>TRBJ1-5|TRBV7-2
ASSFGQGRRQPQH
>TRBJ2-3|TRBV5-1
ASSTGGTDTQY
>TRBJ1-5|TRBV20-1
SVGTYNQPQH
>TRBJ2-5|TRBV14
ASSQESQTTQY
>TRBJ1-6|TRBV5-6
ASSWGTPYNSPLH
>TRBJ2-1|TRBV18
ASSPRAGDHEQF
>TRBJ2-1|TRBV5-5
ASSFGTGSYNEQF
>TRBJ1-1|TRBV10-3
AISAGQGLTQMNTEAF